The present T cell receptor (beta chain) was sequenced within a study of human T cells and chemical hapten exposure. Whole-study context: Patch tests applied 0.01% DPC to the upper back, read at 6 days.

The time point was: patch test 1, 2 weeks after DPC sensitization. Indicated treatment: therapeutic diphenylcyclopropenone sensitization with weekly scalp DPC. TCRdb called the RACE reads again in MiXCR, with one record for every CDR3 protein. The table lists about 120,000 distinct CDR3 sequences, roughly 13% of them singletons, with 0.9% to 0.95% in the top ten. Sequenced here: whole blood, sampled in connection with sensitization to the hapten diphenylcyclopropenone (DPC). This TCR derives from a young man with alopecia areata. Some clones in this sample may be carry-over from other donors' samples.

CDR3 sequence (DNA): TGTGCAAGTCGCTTAGATTATAAGGACGGCTATTATGGAAACACCATATATTTT. Translation: CASRLDYKDGYYGNTIYF. This chain joins TRBV12-2 and TRBJ1-3. TRBV12-2 is described as a pseudogene. This CDR3 spans 18 amino acids.